The 14 T cell receptor beta chains listed next were all sequenced from one sample in a study of post-analysis software for immune sequencing data. The antigens for these receptors are not known. TCR beta cDNA libraries included unique molecular identifiers. One entry per CDR3 protein, called by TCRdb with MiXCR from the PCR reads. Of a few hundred thousand distinct CDR3 sequences in the sample, under 40% are singletons; the top ten hold 4.5% to 7.5%. Points from the study as a whole: Elevated frequency relative to controls characterized several TRBV segments in patients, TRBV5-6, TRBV5-1 and TRBV20-1 among them.

Sequencing was carried out using blood. These receptors all come from a girl under 18 with multiple sclerosis.

This clonotype showed up just a few times. CDR3 sequence: CSVAEDTGTDTQYF. CDR3 nucleotides: TGCAGCGTTGCAGAGGACACGGGCACAGATACGCAGTATTTT. The genes are TRBV29-1 and TRBJ2-3; D possibly corresponds to TRBD1 (5 bases). CDR1 SQVTM and CDR2 ANQGSEA come from the germline V gene. CDR3 length: 14 amino acids. V was clipped by 4 bases and J by 1 base, with 12 bases between them.

In its sample, this clonotype was seen a few times. V is TRBV5-5 and J is TRBJ2-7; D call uncertain. The V and J ends lost 3 bases and 2 bases respectively, with 15 bases between them. The CDR3 runs to 15 residues. CDR1 and CDR2 from the germline V gene are SGHKS and YYEKEE (reference sequence). The CDR3 sequence is CASSWSTNNAYEQYF. In DNA, the CDR3 is TGTGCCAGCAGCTGGTCTACTAACAACGCCTACGAGCAGTACTTC.

Only a few counts were recorded for this clonotype. V usage is TRBV6-5 and J usage is TRBJ2-4, with 8 bases fitting TRBD1. The germline gives CDR1 MNHEY, CDR2 SVGAGI. V shed 0 bases and J 8 bases; nucleotides not matched to a gene: 6. CDR3 length: 15 residues. The DNA of the CDR3 is TGTGCCAGCAGTTACTCTTCTGGGACAGGAGACATTCAGTACTTC. This codes for CASSYSSGTGDIQYF.

The chain has TRBV5-1 and TRBJ2-3; D might be TRBD1 or TRBD2, each matching 5 bases. The CDR3 spans 14 residues. V gave up 4 bases and J gave up 2 bases, with 11 bases separating them. Germline lookup yields CDR1 SGHRS and CDR2 YFSETQ. This chain's CDR3 is CASSRGPTTDTQYF. For the CDR3, the DNA is TGCGCCAGCAGCAGGGGACCCACCACAGATACGCAGTATTTT.

This clonotype was counted only a few times. The chain joins TRBV11-2 to TRBJ2-5; weak D call: TRBD2 (5 bases). With 1 base removed from V and 7 bases from J, the gap between germline ends came to 10 bases. This CDR3 region has 13 residues. CDR1 and CDR2 from the germline V gene are SGHAT and FQNNGV. Written as DNA, the CDR3 is TGTGCCAGCAGCTTAGCGGCTGGAGGGACCCAGTACTTC. Residues: CASSLAAGGTQYF.

Points on this clonotype: Germline and junction disagree at one end, which may indicate a read error. The chain has TRBV28 and TRBJ2-7; possibly TRBD1 or TRBD2 for D (6 bases each). The CDR3 consists of 13 residues. Germline V CDR1 and CDR2: MDHEN, SYDVKM. CDR3 amino acids: CTSSSGAAYEQYF. The CDR3 DNA reads TGTACCAGCAGTTCGGGGGCGGCCTACGAGCAGTACTTC.

This clonotype has more than one count but fewer than ten. The V and J genes are TRBV4-1 and TRBJ2-5; D gene unclear. From germline, CDR1 is MGHRA and CDR2 YSYEKL. The CDR3 covers 13 residues. V lost 2 bases and J 5 bases, leaving 9 bases between the germline ends. In DNA, the CDR3 is TGCGCCAGCAGCCAATTCAGGCGGGAGACCCAGTACTTC. This codes for CASSQFRRETQYF.

This clonotype was seen more than once but under ten times. J is TRBJ2-7 and V is TRBV20-1; 9 bases fit TRBD2. Losses at the gene ends were 1 base for V and 2 bases for J; bases not matched to a gene: 3. The CDR3 loop spans 14 amino acids. The germline V gene encodes CDR1 DFQATT and CDR2 SNEGSKA (reference sequence). The CDR3 nucleotides are TGCAGTGCTAGAGTTCTAGCGGGACCCTACGAGCAGTACTTC. Translating gives CSARVLAGPYEQYF.

This clonotype came up a few times. The J gene is TRBJ1-2, the V gene TRBV3-1, with D unresolved. V lost 1 base and J lost 7, with 13 bases in between. In germline, CDR1 is LGHDT, CDR2 YNNKEL (reference sequence). The CDR3 is made up of 14 amino acids. CDR3 bases: TGTGCCAGCAGCCAAGTTTCATGGGAGGGTGGCTACACCTTC. It yields the protein CASSQVSWEGGYTF.

This chain connects TRBV20-1 to TRBJ2-5; 7 positions match TRBD1. The J call may be incorrect, as the DNA end agrees better with TRBJ2-7. Germline assignment: CDR1 DFQATT and CDR2 SNEGSKA (reference sequence). The CDR3 consists of 15 residues. Here the CDR3 DNA reads TGCAGTGCTATCCCCGAACAGGGGTTTGGGAGCGAGCAGTACTTC. This gives the protein CSAIPEQGFGSEQYF.

The rearrangement links TRBV2 to TRBJ2-1; the match to TRBD1 covers 7 bases. V lost 11 bases, J lost 1 base, and 11 bases stayed unmatched. Germline CDR1 is SNHLY and CDR2 is FYNNEI. CDR3 size: 15 residues. The CDR3 DNA sequence: TGTGCCGGTCGGGACAGACCGGATTCCTACAATGAGCAGTTCTTC. Protein product: CAGRDRPDSYNEQFF.

This clonotype was picked up a small number of times. The rearrangement joins TRBV2 to TRBJ2-3; D not resolved. V was trimmed by 4 bases and J by 4 bases, leaving 9 bases between them. In germline, CDR1 is SNHLY, CDR2 FYNNEI. This CDR3 has 13 amino acids. The CDR3 here is CASSVEVPDTQYF. The CDR3 bases are TGTGCCAGCAGTGTTGAGGTGCCAGATACGCAGTATTTT.

V gene TRBV5-1 combines with J gene TRBJ2-5; D is unclear. CDR1 and CDR2 (germline): SGHRS, YFSETQ. V lost 1 base and J lost 2, with 6 bases in between. The CDR3 extends over 13 amino acids. CDR3 protein: CASSLSWQETQYF. The CDR3 DNA reads TGCGCCAGCAGCTTGTCTTGGCAAGAGACCCAGTACTTC. Full variable domain (remainder filled in from reference TRBV5-1 and TRBJ2-5): KAGVTQTPRYLIKTRGQQVTLSCSPISGHRSVSWYQQTPGQGLQFLFEYFSETQRNKGNFPGRFSGRQFSNSRSEMNVSTLELGDSALYLCASSLSWQETQYFGPGTRLLVL.

This clonotype turned up a few times. The genes are TRBV11-2 and TRBJ2-5, with D perhaps matching TRBD2 (7 bases). CDR1 and CDR2 from the germline V gene are SGHAT and FQNNGV. The length of the CDR3 is 14 residues. Trimming stripped 3 bases from V and 4 bases from J, with 12 bases between. CDR3 residues: CASSFGGGLETQYF. The CDR3, as DNA: TGTGCCAGCAGCTTTGGCGGGGGCCTAGAGACCCAGTACTTC.